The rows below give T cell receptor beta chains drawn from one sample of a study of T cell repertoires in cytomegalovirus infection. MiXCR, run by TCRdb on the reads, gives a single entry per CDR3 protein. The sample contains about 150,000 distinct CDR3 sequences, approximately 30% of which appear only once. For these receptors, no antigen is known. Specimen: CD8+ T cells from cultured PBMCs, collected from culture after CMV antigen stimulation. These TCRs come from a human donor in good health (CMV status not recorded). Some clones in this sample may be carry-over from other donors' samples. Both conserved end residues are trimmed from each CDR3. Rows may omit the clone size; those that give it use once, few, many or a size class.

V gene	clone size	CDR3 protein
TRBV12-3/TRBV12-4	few	ASSRQVQNTEAF
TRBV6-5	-	ASTVTSGGTDTQY
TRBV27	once	ASSLVRLAGRTDTQY
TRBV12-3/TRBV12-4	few	ASSRNRWETQY
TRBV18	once	ASSPSGASPYGYT
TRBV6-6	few	ASSYPPTSTDTQY
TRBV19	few	ASSPGTGDPYEQY
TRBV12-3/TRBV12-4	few	ASRPASSGGSYGYT
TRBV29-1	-	SVDNEQF
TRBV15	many	ATSRDTRRGQETQY
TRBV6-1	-	ASRSGTTTNEKLF
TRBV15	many	ATSSLSGIFNEQF
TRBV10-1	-	ASSERSKGADGANVLT
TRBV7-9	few	ASSRAGNQPQH
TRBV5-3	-	ASGSTGQGEKTQY
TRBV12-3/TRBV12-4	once	ASSSSSGPIQY
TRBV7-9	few	ASSLGAGGYT
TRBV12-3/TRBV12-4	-	ASRTGTIETQY
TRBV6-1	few	ASSDGLAPSTDTQY
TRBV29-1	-	SVRLETQY
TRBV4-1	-	ASSPLGLSTDTQY
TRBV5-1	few	ASSSSREVGNTEAF
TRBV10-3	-	AISESQTVGAFGLF
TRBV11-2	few	ASSGNLDEQF
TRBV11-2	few	ASSLRTKGEQF
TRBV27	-	ASPDRGSGSPLH
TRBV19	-	ASSSLPSAGGPSNSYNEQF
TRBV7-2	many	ASSLGSFEQY
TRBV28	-	ASSPMGLAGGYTWAQF
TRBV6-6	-	ASSYFLSASGGATYNEQF
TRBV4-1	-	ASSQDLVGRIVPGAF
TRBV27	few	ASTMGGGSPLH
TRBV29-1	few	SVERGETQY
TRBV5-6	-	ASSLYRDYRDSYEQY
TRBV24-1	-	ATSDWDSNQPQH
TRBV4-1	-	ASSHLGVATEAF
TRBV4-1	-	ASSQALAGGSYEQY
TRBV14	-	ASSQPDDNTEAF
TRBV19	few	ASSRASRGEYEQY
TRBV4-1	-	ASSQEGTSGGGTQY
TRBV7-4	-	ASSHRTGSYEKLF
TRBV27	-	ASRPAGGWETQY
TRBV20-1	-	SARRYGLAGYTDTQY
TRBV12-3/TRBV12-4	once	ASRIGGSSEPQH
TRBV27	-	ASSLTGLSYNSPLH
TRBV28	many	ASSFSRLAGGPLMITDTQY
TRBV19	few	ASSIKLYYEQY
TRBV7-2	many	ASSLTGGYGYT